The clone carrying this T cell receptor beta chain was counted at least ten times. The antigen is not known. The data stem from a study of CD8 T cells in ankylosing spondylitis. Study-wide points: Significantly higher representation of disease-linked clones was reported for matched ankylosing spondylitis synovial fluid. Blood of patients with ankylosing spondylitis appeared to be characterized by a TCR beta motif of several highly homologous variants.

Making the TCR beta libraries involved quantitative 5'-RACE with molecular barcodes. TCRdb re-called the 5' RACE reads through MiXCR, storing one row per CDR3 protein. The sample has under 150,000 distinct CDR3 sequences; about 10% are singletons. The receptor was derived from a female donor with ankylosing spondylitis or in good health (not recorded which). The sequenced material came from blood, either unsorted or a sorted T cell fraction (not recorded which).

Here the CDR3 DNA reads TGTGCCAGCAGTTTCCAAGTGGGGTACACTGAAGCTTTCTTT. Translation gives CASSFQVGYTEAFF. This chain joins TRBV12-3 or TRBV12-4 and TRBJ1-1; D is undetermined. The V and J ends lost 3 bases and 3 bases respectively, with 11 bases between them. There are 14 residues in the CDR3.